This passage covers 2 T cell receptor beta chains from one sample sequenced in a study of blood T cell repertoires in COVID-19. Measured with immunoSEQ multiplex PCR; TCRdb has only the in-frame clones, and not every one. This sample has about 150,000 clones; roughly nine tenths occur once, and the top ten carry roughly 13%. The sequenced sample consisted of peripheral blood. All receptors come from a man aged 18 to 30 with COVID-19, enrolled during active disease.

About this clone: One end of the junction does not line up with germline, which may come from a read error. V gene TRBV18 combines with J gene TRBJ1-4; 7 bases align to TRBD1. The CDR3 consists of 15 residues. Germline CDR1 is KGHSH and CDR2 is LQKENI. CDR3 region: CASSPLVGTAEKLLF. CDR3 coding DNA: TGTGCCAGCTCACCTCTTGTAGGGACAGCTGAAAAACTGCTTTTT.

This chain's CDR3 is CASSQDFLAGGLYEQYF. The CDR3 DNA reads as TGCGCCAGCAGCCAAGACTTTCTGGCGGGGGGTCTCTACGAGCAGTACTTC. V is TRBV4-1 and J is TRBJ2-7, with 8 bases identical to TRBD2. J lost 3 bases, V lost 0 bases, and 10 bases had no gene match. The CDR3 has 17 amino acids. Germline lookup yields CDR1 MGHRA and CDR2 YSYEKL.